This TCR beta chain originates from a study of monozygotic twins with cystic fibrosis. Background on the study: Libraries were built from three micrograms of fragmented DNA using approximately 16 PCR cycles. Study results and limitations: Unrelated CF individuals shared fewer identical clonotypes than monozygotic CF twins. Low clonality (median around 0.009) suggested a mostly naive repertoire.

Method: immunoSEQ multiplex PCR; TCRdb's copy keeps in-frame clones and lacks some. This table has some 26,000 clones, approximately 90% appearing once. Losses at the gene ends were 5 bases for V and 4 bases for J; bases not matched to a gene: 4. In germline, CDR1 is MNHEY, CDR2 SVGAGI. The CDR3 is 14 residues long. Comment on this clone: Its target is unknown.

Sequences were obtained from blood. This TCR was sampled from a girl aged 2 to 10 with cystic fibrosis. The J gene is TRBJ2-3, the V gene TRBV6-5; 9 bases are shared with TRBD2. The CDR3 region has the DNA TGTGCCAGCAGTCTTAGCGGGGGCGCAGATACGCAGTATTTT. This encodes CASSLSGGADTQYF.